This T cell receptor beta chain was documented in a study of blood T cell repertoires in COVID-19. Measured with immunoSEQ multiplex PCR; TCRdb has only the in-frame clones, and not every one. The profile shows 70,000 or so clones, about 87% of them singletons. Germline values: CDR1 MNHEY, CDR2 SVGAGI. The CDR3 extends over 14 amino acids. With V trimmed by 8 bases and J by 1 base, 7 bases remained unmatched. The source of this sequence is a man in his forties or fifties with active COVID-19. The rearrangement joins TRBV6-5 to TRBJ1-1, with TRBD1 matching 7 bases. The material sequenced was peripheral blood. CDR3 nucleotides: TGTGCCAGCGTAGGGGGCGGCTGGAACACTGAAGCTTTCTTT. Residues: CASVGGGWNTEAFF.